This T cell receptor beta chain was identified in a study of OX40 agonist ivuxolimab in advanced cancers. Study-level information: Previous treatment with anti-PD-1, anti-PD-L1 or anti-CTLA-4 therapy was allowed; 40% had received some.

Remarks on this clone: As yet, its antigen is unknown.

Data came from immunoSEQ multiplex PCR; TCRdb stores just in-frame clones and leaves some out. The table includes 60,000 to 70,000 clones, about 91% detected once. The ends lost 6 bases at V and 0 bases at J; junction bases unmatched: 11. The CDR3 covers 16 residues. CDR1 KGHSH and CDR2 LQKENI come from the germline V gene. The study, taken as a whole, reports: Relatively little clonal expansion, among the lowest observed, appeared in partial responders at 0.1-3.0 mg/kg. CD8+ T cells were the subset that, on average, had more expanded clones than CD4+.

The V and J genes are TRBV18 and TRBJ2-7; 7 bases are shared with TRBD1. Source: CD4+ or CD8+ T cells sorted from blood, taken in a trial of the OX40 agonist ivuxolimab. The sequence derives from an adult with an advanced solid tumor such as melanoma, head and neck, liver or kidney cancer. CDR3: CASSPMDRTFSYEQYF. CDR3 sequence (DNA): TGTGCCAGCTCCCCAATGGACAGGACCTTCTCCTACGAGCAGTACTTC.